A selection of T cell receptor beta chains follows, all from one sample in a study of shared clonotypes between healthy human individuals. Assay: immunoSEQ multiplex PCR; the TCRdb copy retains only in-frame clones and omits some. The sample has around 2.1 million clones; more than 90% are singletons. The sequenced sample was naive CD4+ T cells sorted from blood. The receptors derive from a man younger than 35 in good health. CDR3s include the opening cysteine and the closing phenylalanine or tryptophan. D genes are given only for firm matches. Clone size appears in some rows only: once, few, many, or a class for an expanded clone.

size	V	J	D	CDR3	DNA
.	TRBV5-1	TRBJ2-2	TRBD2	CASSPGGLAGTGELFF	TGCGCCAGCAGCCCTGGAGGACTAGCCGGCACCGGGGAGCTGTTTTTT
.	TRBV7-6	TRBJ2-7	TRBD1	CASSSLDRGRNYEQYF	TGTGCCAGCAGCTCCTTAGACAGGGGGCGAAACTACGAGCAGTACTTC
.	TRBV15	TRBJ1-2	TRBD1	CATSREAGGHYGYTF	TGTGCCACCAGCAGAGAAGCAGGGGGCCACTATGGCTACACCTTC
.	TRBV27	TRBJ2-7	.	CASSWGQGFNEQYF	TGTGCCAGCAGTTGGGGGCAGGGTTTCAACGAGCAGTACTTC
.	TRBV10-3	TRBJ2-2	TRBD1	CAISETGAETGELFF	TGTGCCATCAGTGAGACAGGGGCCGAGACCGGGGAGCTGTTTTTT
once	TRBV6-5	TRBJ2-7	.	CASSYGPRGEQYF	TGTGCCAGCAGTTATGGGCCCCGGGGGGAGCAGTACTTC
.	TRBV10-3	TRBJ2-5	TRBD1	CAISGGTGGGKTQYF	TGTGCCATCAGCGGGGGCACAGGGGGCGGGAAGACCCAGTACTTC
.	TRBV7-9	TRBJ1-1	TRBD1	CASSSLQGARTEAFF	TGTGCCAGCAGCTCGTTACAGGGGGCTCGCACTGAAGCTTTCTTT
.	TRBV6-1	TRBJ1-3	.	CASSVRTGGNTIYF	TGTGCCAGCAGTGTCCGGACGGGTGGAAACACCATATATTTT
.	TRBV25-1	TRBJ1-2	.	CASSEYGGYTF	TGTGCCAGCAGTGAATACGGTGGCTACACCTTC
few	TRBV2	TRBJ1-6	.	CASSPGGNSPLHF	TGTGCCAGCAGTCCCGGCGGTAATTCACCCCTCCACTTT